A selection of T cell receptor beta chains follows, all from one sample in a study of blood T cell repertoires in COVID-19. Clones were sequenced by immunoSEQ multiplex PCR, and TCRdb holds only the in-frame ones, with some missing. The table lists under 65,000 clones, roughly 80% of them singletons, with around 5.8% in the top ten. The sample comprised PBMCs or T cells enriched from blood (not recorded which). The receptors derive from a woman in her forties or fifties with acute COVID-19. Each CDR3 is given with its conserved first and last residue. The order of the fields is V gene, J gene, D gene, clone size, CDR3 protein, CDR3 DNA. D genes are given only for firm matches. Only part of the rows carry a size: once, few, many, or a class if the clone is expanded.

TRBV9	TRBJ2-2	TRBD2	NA	CASSAYGGATGELFF	TGTGCCAGCAGCGCCTACGGGGGGGCTACCGGGGAGCTGTTTTTT
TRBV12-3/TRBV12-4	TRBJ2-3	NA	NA	CASTPGATDTQYF	TGTGCCAGCACCCCAGGTGCCACAGATACGCAGTATTTT
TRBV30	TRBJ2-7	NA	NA	CAWSGRNSYEQYF	TGTGCCTGGAGTGGAAGGAACAGCTACGAGCAGTACTTC
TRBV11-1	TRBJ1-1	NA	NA	CASSSTNRNTEAFF	TGTGCCAGCAGCTCGACAAACAGGAACACTGAAGCTTTCTTT
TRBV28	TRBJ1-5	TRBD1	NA	CASRSALGTGLWSNQPQHF	TGTGCCAGCAGATCCGCCCTTGGGACAGGGTTATGGAGCAATCAGCCCCAGCATTTT
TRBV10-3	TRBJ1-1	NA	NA	CAISESSGLTEAFF	TGTGCCATCAGTGAGTCGAGTGGGCTCACTGAAGCTTTCTTT
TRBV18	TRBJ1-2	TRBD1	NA	CASSPGQGYYGYTF	TGTGCCAGCTCTCCCGGACAGGGATATTATGGCTACACCTTC
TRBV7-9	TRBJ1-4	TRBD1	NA	CASRGRGTEKLFF	TGTGCCAGCAGGGGCAGGGGGACGGAAAAACTGTTTTTT
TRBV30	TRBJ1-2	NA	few	CAWSWGLVYGYTF	TGTGCCTGGAGTTGGGGGCTAGTCTATGGCTACACCTTC
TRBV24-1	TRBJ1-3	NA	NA	CATSDTRNTIYF	TGTGCCACCAGTGACACCCGGAACACCATATATTTT
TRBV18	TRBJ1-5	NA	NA	CASSHREGVGQPQHF	TGTGCCAGCTCACACAGGGAAGGGGTCGGACAGCCCCAGCATTTT
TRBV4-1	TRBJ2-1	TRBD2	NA	CASSHPIAGGDYNEQFF	TGCGCCAGCAGCCACCCAATAGCGGGGGGGGACTACAATGAGCAGTTCTTC
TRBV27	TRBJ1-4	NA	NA	CASSEGRGATNEKLFF	TGTGCCAGCAGTGAGGGGAGGGGGGCAACTAATGAAAAACTGTTTTTT
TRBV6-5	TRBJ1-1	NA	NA	CASSSPGRGDRAFF	TGTGCCAGCAGTTCCCCCGGACGGGGAGACCGTGCTTTCTTT
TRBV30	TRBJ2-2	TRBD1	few	CAWSRDRDPNTGELFF	TGTGCCTGGAGCCGGGACAGGGACCCGAACACCGGGGAGCTGTTTTTT
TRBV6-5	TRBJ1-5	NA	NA	CAITLDPGSNQPQHF	TGTGCCATTACCCTAGACCCGGGGAGCAATCAGCCCCAGCATTTT
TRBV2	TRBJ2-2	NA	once	CASTPWNTGELFF	TGTGCCAGCACTCCCTGGAACACCGGGGAGCTGTTTTTT
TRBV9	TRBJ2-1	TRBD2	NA	CASSVGLSGLADYNEQFF	TGTGCCAGCAGCGTAGGTCTTTCGGGACTAGCGGATTACAATGAGCAGTTCTTC